Below are 27 T cell receptor beta chains sequenced from a single sample in a study of blood T cell repertoires in COVID-19. The assay was immunoSEQ multiplex PCR, and TCRdb's table has in-frame clones only and misses some. Among hundreds of thousands of clones listed, approximately 85% were seen once. The sample taken for sequencing was peripheral blood. The receptors originated from a man aged 50 or older with active or convalescent COVID-19.

The gene calls are TRBV5-1 and TRBJ2-3, with D perhaps TRBD1 (6 bases). This CDR3 comprises 12 residues. The ends were cut back, 3 bases at V and 10 bases at J, with 12 bases in the middle. Germline CDR1 SGHRS, CDR2 YFSETQ. The CDR3 spells CASSSGVEAQYF. The CDR3 coding sequence is TGCGCCAGCAGCTCAGGGGTTGAGGCGCAGTATTTT.

The V gene is TRBV19, the J gene TRBJ1-3, with no clear D. Germline V gives CDR1 LNHDA, CDR2 SQIVND (reference sequence). This CDR3 has 14 amino acids. With 11 bases removed from V and 4 bases from J, the gap between germline ends came to 18 bases. The CDR3, as DNA: TGTGCCTCCCGAGCCCGCGGGGTAGGAAACACCATATATTTT. Translated: CASRARGVGNTIYF.

The CDR3 DNA reads TGTGCCATCAGTGAGTCACTGGGACAGGTCTCCTACGAGCAGTACTTC. This gives the protein CAISESLGQVSYEQYF. The chain links TRBV10-3 to TRBJ2-7; TRBD1 agrees at 8 bases. The CDR3 runs 16 residues. Looked up from germline, CDR1 is ENHRY and CDR2 is SYGVKD. The trim removed 0 bases at V and 0 bases at J, leaving 4 bases unmatched.

The chain has TRBV7-9 and TRBJ1-1; D possibly corresponds to TRBD1 (6 bases). The germline V and J ends were trimmed by 8 bases and 4 bases, with 11 bases remaining between them. This CDR3 is 12 amino acids long. CDR1 and CDR2 from the germline V gene are SEHNR and FQNEAQ (reference sequence). The CDR3, as DNA: TGTGCCAGCCTCAGGGGACCCACTGAAGCTTTCTTT. It encodes CASLRGPTEAFF.

The CDR3: CATSGWGGLDTGELFF. In DNA, the CDR3 is TGTGCCACCAGTGGATGGGGGGGGTTGGACACCGGGGAGCTGTTTTTT. The chain recombines TRBV24-1 with TRBJ2-2, with TRBD2 matching 7 bases. Germline values: CDR1 KGHDR, CDR2 SFDVKD. The CDR3 spans 16 residues. After removal of 5 bases from V and 3 bases from J, the junction contained 8 bases not matched to a gene.

In its sample, this clone was seen once. The V and J genes are TRBV7-2 and TRBJ2-2; D is undetermined. The CDR3 is 13 amino acids. The V and J ends lost 5 bases and 6 bases respectively, with 10 bases between them. The germline gives CDR1 SGHTA, CDR2 FQGNSA. The CDR3: CASSILPSGELFF. For the CDR3, the DNA is TGTGCCAGCAGCATCCTTCCTTCCGGGGAGCTGTTTTTT. The full variable domain, rest sourced from reference TRBV7-2 and TRBJ2-2, is GAGVSQSPSNKVTEKGKDVELRCDPISGHTALYWYRQSLGQGLEFLIYFQGNSAPDKSGLPSDRFSAERTGGSVSTLTIQRTQQEDSAVYLCASSILPSGELFFGEGSRLTVL.

This sequence joins TRBV27 and TRBJ2-3; 9 bases agree with TRBD2. The trim removed 5 bases at V and 6 bases at J, leaving 9 bases unmatched. Germline V gene lookup returns CDR1 MNHEY and CDR2 SMNVEV (reference sequence). The length of the CDR3 is 15 residues. This CDR3 reads CASSLPGTSKDTQYF. CDR3 coding DNA: TGTGCCAGCAGTCTGCCCGGGACTAGCAAGGATACGCAGTATTTT.

This sequence joins TRBV7-2 and TRBJ2-3; D not certain. CDR1 and CDR2 from the germline V gene are SGHTA and FQGNSA. The CDR3 contains 14 residues. Trimming removed 5 bases from V and 7 bases from J, with 16 bases in between. The CDR3 DNA follows: TGTGCCAGCAGCCAAAATTTAGCAGACTATACGCAGTATTTT. It codes for CASSQNLADYTQYF. The variable domain in full, completed from reference TRBV7-2 and TRBJ2-3, reads GAGVSQSPSNKVTEKGKDVELRCDPISGHTALYWYRQSLGQGLEFLIYFQGNSAPDKSGLPSDRFSAERTGGSVSTLTIQRTQQEDSAVYLCASSQNLADYTQYFGPGTRLTVL.

CDR3 DNA: TGCAGCGTTGAACGTGGGGAGTTAAGCGAGCAGTACTTC. It codes for CSVERGELSEQYF. The chain carries TRBV29-1 and TRBJ2-7, with D possibly being TRBD2 (5 bases). Trimming shortened V by 2 bases and J by 6 bases, and 14 bases separated the two germline ends. The CDR3 sequence is 13 residues long. Germline CDR1 and CDR2: SQVTM and ANQGSEA.

The gene calls are TRBV4-2 and TRBJ2-1, with D hard to call. Germline V gene data show CDR1 as LGHNA and CDR2 as YNFKEQ. V lost 4 bases to trimming and J lost 0 bases, with 16 bases between them. This CDR3 has 17 residues. CDR3 protein: CASSPYHSPSSYNEQFF. The CDR3 nucleotides are TGTGCCAGCAGCCCGTATCACAGTCCCAGCTCCTACAATGAGCAGTTCTTC.

The rearrangement links TRBV7-2 to TRBJ2-4; 8 bases match TRBD1. The CDR3 runs 18 residues. CDR1 and CDR2 from the germline V gene are SGHTA and FQGNSA. With 5 bases clipped from V and 1 base from J, the junction kept 13 bases outside the gene matches. CDR3 sequence (DNA): TGTGCCAGCAGCCCCACCCCTGGACAGGGACAGGCCAAAAACATTCAGTACTTC. Protein product: CASSPTPGQGQAKNIQYF.

This clone was detected only once. The gene calls are TRBV11-2 and TRBJ2-1; 7 bases map to TRBD2. There are 13 residues in the CDR3. The junction had 6 bases not matched to a gene; V was cut back by 5 bases and J by 8 bases. Germline CDR1 is SGHAT and CDR2 is FQNNGV. The DNA of the CDR3 is TGTGCCAGCAGCCCCGGACTAGAGGATGAGCAGTTCTTC. Translated: CASSPGLEDEQFF.

The rearrangement joins TRBV6-6 to TRBJ2-1; 11 bases map to TRBD2. The CDR3 has 15 residues. Germline lookup yields CDR1 MNHNY and CDR2 SVGAGI (reference sequence). V lost 4 bases, J lost 8 bases, and 7 bases stayed unmatched. The CDR3 DNA reads TGTGCCAGCAGTTTACGTAGCGGGAGGGCAGATGAGCAGTTCTTC. Translating gives CASSLRSGRADEQFF.

This chain links TRBV4-1 with TRBJ1-1, with D tentatively TRBD1 (5 bases). The CDR3 has 16 amino acids. The germline V and J ends were trimmed by 0 bases and 2 bases, with 13 bases remaining between them. CDR1 is MGHRA and CDR2 is YSYEKL in the germline V gene. The CDR3 coding sequence is TGCGCCAGCAGCCAAGATAACAGGCAGCTAAACACTGAAGCTTTCTTT. It translates to CASSQDNRQLNTEAFF.

The chain links TRBV5-1 to TRBJ2-5; D gene unclear. Germline V gene data show CDR1 as SGHRS and CDR2 as YFSETQ. Trimming stripped 3 bases from V and 4 bases from J, with 16 bases between. This CDR3 has 15 amino acids. The CDR3 nucleotides read TGCGCCAGCAGCTATCAAGCGAGCAAAGGAGAGACCCAGTACTTC. Translation: CASSYQASKGETQYF. The variable domain in full, completed from reference TRBV5-1 and TRBJ2-5, reads KAGVTQTPRYLIKTRGQQVTLSCSPISGHRSVSWYQQTPGQGLQFLFEYFSETQRNKGNFPGRFSGRQFSNSRSEMNVSTLELGDSALYLCASSYQASKGETQYFGPGTRLLVL.

The rearrangement joins TRBV6-2 or TRBV6-3 to TRBJ2-1; TRBD2 matches 7 bases. Germline V gene data show CDR1 as MNHEY and CDR2 as SVGEGT. This CDR3 comprises 15 residues. V lost 0 bases to trimming and J lost 13 bases; unmatched junction nucleotides: 12. In DNA form, the CDR3 reads TGTGCCAGCAGTTACTCCGCGGGCTTTGCGGGAGTACAGTTCTTC. Translating it yields CASSYSAGFAGVQFF.

This clone was observed a few times. This chain joins TRBV5-1 and TRBJ2-2, with 7 bases identical to TRBD2. CDR1 is SGHRS, CDR2 YFSETQ, per germline. The CDR3 is made up of 15 amino acids. V was clipped by 4 bases and J by 7 bases; unmatched bases: 10. CDR3 DNA: TGCGCCAGCAGCCGTATGGCGGGAGAGGGCGGGGAGCTGTTTTTT. Its protein is CASSRMAGEGGELFF.

This clone came up a few times. The chain combines TRBV28 with TRBJ2-7; D is possibly TRBD2 (7 bases). The germline CDR1 and CDR2 sequences are MDHEN and SYDVKM. The ends were cut back, 3 bases at V and 2 bases at J, with 17 bases in the middle. The length of the CDR3 is 16 residues. CDR3 sequence: CASSFPAGAFPYEQYF. The CDR3 coding sequence is TGTGCCAGCAGTTTCCCCGCGGGGGCCTTTCCCTACGAGCAGTACTTC.

V is TRBV7-9 and J is TRBJ1-1; a possible D gene is TRBD1 (5 bases). Germline loops: CDR1 SEHNR, CDR2 FQNEAQ (reference sequence). The CDR3 covers 15 residues. Trimming shortened V by 5 bases and J by 1 base, and 14 bases separated the two germline ends. CDR3 bases: TGTGCCAGCAGCAGGGGACGCGGGGCGAACACTGAAGCTTTCTTT. Amino acid sequence: CASSRGRGANTEAFF.

This rearrangement joins TRBV28 to TRBJ2-2, with 7 positions matching TRBD2. This CDR3 is 16 amino acids long. Germline V gene sequence: CDR1 MDHEN, CDR2 SYDVKM. Trimming removed 4 bases from V and 5 bases from J; junction bases left unmatched: 10. The CDR3 reads CASSSSGIFGTGELFF. The CDR3 region has the DNA TGTGCCAGCAGTTCCAGCGGGATTTTTGGGACCGGGGAGCTGTTTTTT.

V usage is TRBV5-1 and J usage is TRBJ2-7; the D is unclear. Germline V gene sequence: CDR1 SGHRS, CDR2 YFSETQ. This CDR3 comprises 13 residues. Between the trimmed V and J ends, which lost 4 bases and 2 bases, there was a span of 10 bases. CDR3 residues: CASSLAFPYEQYF. In nucleotides, the CDR3 is TGCGCCAGCAGCCTGGCGTTCCCCTACGAGCAGTACTTC.

The chain joins TRBV28 to TRBJ1-5; a possible D gene is TRBD1 (5 bases). The V end was cut by 2 bases, the J end by 4 bases, with 12 bases between. The CDR3 loop spans 15 amino acids. Germline CDR1 is MDHEN and CDR2 is SYDVKM. CDR3: CASSLITGGNQPQHF. CDR3 bases: TGTGCCAGCAGTTTAATCACGGGGGGTAATCAGCCCCAGCATTTT.

The rearrangement joins TRBV12-3 or TRBV12-4 to TRBJ1-2; 8 bases map to TRBD1. The CDR3 is made up of 13 amino acids. The J segment lost 8 bases and the V segment lost 4 bases, leaving 6 bases of the junction unmatched. This CDR3 is CASSSQGAKGYTF. DNA for the CDR3: TGTGCCAGCAGTTCTCAGGGGGCAAAAGGCTACACCTTC.

The chain employs TRBV4-1 and TRBJ2-3; D gene ambiguous. V was clipped by 0 bases and J by 3 bases, with 7 bases between them. CDR1 and CDR2 (germline): MGHRA, YSYEKL. The CDR3 totals 14 residues. DNA for the CDR3: TGCGCCAGCAGCCAAGATAGAAGTACAGATACGCAGTATTTT. It is translated as CASSQDRSTDTQYF.

The chain employs TRBV5-1 and TRBJ2-3; TRBD2 matches at 10 bases. The CDR3 runs to 16 residues. Germline values: CDR1 SGHRS, CDR2 YFSETQ. V trimming: 6 bases; J trimming: 3 bases; junction bases outside the gene matches: 10. The CDR3 region is CASNSRLAGFTDTQYF. The CDR3 nucleotides read TGCGCCAGCAACTCTCGACTAGCGGGTTTTACAGATACGCAGTATTTT.

The chain carries TRBV5-1 and TRBJ1-2; 9 bases are shared with TRBD1. The CDR3 contains 14 residues. Trimming took 3 bases from V and 2 from J; bases not matched to a gene: 2. Germline values: CDR1 SGHRS, CDR2 YFSETQ. CDR3 in DNA: TGCGCCAGCAGCTGGGACAGGGCCAACTATGGCTACACCTTC. This encodes CASSWDRANYGYTF. Full variable domain (outside the CDR3, taken from reference TRBV5-1 and TRBJ1-2): KAGVTQTPRYLIKTRGQQVTLSCSPISGHRSVSWYQQTPGQGLQFLFEYFSETQRNKGNFPGRFSGRQFSNSRSEMNVSTLELGDSALYLCASSWDRANYGYTFGSGTRLTVV.

The genes are TRBV30 and TRBJ1-1, with D maybe TRBD1 (5 bases). The V end lost 8 bases, the J end lost 4 bases, and 17 bases lay between the germline ends. CDR3 length: 13 residues. Germline V gives CDR1 GTSNPN, CDR2 SVGIG (reference sequence). The CDR3, as DNA: TGTGCCCGCCACCTCCAGGGAAGCACTGAAGCTTTCTTT. It translates to CARHLQGSTEAFF.